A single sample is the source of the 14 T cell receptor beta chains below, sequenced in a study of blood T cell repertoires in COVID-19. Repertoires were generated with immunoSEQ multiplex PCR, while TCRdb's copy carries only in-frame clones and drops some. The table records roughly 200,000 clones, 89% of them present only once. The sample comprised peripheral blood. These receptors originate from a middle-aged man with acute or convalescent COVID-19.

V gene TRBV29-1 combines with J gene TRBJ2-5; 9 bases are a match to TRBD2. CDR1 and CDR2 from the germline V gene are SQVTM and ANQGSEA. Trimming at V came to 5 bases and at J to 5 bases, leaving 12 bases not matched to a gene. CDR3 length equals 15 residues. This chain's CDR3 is CSVRRSSGAEETQYF. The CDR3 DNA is TGCAGCGTTCGTAGGTCTAGCGGGGCGGAGGAGACCCAGTACTTC.

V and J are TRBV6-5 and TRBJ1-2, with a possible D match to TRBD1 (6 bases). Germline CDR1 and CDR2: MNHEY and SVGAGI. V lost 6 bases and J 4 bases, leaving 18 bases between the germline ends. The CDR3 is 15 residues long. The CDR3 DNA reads TGTGCCAGCAGCCGGGGGGCCAGGGTGGGCTATGGCTACACCTTC. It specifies CASSRGARVGYGYTF.

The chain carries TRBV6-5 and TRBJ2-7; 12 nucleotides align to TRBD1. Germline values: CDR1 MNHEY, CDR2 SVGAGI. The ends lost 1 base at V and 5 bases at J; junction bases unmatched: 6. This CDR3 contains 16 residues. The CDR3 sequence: CASSYYTGTGGNEQYF. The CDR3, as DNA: TGTGCCAGCAGTTACTATACCGGGACAGGGGGCAACGAGCAGTACTTC.

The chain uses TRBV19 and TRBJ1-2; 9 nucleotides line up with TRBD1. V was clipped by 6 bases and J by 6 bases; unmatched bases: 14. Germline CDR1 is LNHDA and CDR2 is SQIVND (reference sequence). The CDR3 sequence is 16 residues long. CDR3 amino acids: CASRPGQGPFSDGYTF. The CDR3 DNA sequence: TGTGCCAGTAGGCCGGGACAGGGCCCGTTCTCTGATGGCTACACCTTC.

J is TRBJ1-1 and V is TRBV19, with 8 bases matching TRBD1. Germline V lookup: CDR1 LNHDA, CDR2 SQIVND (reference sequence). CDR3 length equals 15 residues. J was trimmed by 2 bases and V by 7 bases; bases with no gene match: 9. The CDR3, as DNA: TGTGCCAGTATCGGAGACAGGGGAGGAAACACTGAAGCTTTCTTT. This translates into CASIGDRGGNTEAFF.

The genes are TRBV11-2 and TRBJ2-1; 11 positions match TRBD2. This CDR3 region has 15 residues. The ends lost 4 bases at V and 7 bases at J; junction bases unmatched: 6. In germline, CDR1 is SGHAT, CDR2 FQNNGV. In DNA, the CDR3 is TGTGCCAGCAGCTCTCAGACTAGCGGGGTAAATGAGCAGTTCTTC. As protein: CASSSQTSGVNEQFF. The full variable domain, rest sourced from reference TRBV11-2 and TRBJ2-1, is EAGVAQSPRYKIIEKRQSVAFWCNPISGHATLYWYQQILGQGPKLLIQFQNNGVVDDSQLPKDRFSAERLKGVDSTLKIQPAKLEDSAVYLCASSSQTSGVNEQFFGPGTRLTVL.

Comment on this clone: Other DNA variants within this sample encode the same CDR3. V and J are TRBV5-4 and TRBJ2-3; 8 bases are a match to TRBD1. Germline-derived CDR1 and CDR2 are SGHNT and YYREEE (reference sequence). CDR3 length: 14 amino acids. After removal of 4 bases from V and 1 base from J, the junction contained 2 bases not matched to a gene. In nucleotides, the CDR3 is TGTGCCAGCAGCCAGGACAGGGGCACAGATACGCAGTATTTT. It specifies CASSQDRGTDTQYF.

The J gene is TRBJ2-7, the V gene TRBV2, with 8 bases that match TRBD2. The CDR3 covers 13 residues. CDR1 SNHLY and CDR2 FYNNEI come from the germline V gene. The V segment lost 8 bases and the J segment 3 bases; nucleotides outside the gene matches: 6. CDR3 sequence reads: CASEAGVVYEQYF. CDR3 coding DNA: TGTGCCAGCGAAGCGGGAGTAGTCTACGAGCAGTACTTC. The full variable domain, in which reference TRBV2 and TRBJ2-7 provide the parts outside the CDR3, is EPEVTQTPSHQVTQMGQEVILRCVPISNHLYFYWYRQILGQKVEFLVSFYNNEISEKSEIFDDQFSVERPDGSNFTLKIRSTKLEDSAMYFCASEAGVVYEQYFGPGTRLTVT.

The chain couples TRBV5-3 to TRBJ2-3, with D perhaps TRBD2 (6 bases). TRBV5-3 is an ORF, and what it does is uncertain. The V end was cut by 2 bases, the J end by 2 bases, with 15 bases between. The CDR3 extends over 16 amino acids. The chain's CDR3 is CARSFAGTPPTDTQYF. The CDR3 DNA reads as TGTGCCAGAAGCTTCGCGGGGACCCCCCCCACAGATACGCAGTATTTT.

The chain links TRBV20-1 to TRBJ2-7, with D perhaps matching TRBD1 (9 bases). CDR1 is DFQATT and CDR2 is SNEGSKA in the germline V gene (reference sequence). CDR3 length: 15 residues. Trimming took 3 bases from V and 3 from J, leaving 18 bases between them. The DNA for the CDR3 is TGCAGTGCTAGTTTCGGGGGGGACAGGGTCTACGAGCAGTACTTC. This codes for CSASFGGDRVYEQYF.

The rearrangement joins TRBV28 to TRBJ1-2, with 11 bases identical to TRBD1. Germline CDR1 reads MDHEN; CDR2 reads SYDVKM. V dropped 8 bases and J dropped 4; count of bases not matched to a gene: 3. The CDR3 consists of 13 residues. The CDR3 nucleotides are TGTGCCAGCCGGACAGGGGGCGTCTATGGCTACACCTTC. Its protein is CASRTGGVYGYTF.

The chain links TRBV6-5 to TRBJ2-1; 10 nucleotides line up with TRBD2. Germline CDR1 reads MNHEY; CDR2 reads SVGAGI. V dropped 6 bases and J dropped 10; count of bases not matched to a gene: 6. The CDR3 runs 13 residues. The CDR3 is CASSDLGLAEQFF. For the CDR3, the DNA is TGTGCCAGCAGCGATCTGGGACTAGCGGAGCAGTTCTTC.

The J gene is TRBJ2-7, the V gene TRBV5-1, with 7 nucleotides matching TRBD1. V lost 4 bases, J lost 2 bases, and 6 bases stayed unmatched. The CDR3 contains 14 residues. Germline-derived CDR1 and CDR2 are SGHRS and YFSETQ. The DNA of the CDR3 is TGCGCCAGCAGCCGAGTGGGACAGACCTACGAGCAGTACTTC. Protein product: CASSRVGQTYEQYF.

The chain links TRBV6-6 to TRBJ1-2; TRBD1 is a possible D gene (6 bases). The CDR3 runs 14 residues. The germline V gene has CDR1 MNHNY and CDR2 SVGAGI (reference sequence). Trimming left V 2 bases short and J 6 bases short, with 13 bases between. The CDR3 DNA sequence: TGTGCCAGCAGTTACCTCGGACAGACTGATGGCTACACCTTC. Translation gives CASSYLGQTDGYTF.